This TCR beta chain was profiled in a study of T cell responses to AZD1222 COVID-19 vaccine (dated by TCRdb to the early 2020s). In terms of the full investigation: AZD1222 recipients with second doses at about 4 weeks or about 12 weeks were pooled, because spike-specific TCR depth and breadth did not differ between schedules. A total of about 250 trial participants underwent TCR sequencing, of whom under 220 had received two doses of AZD1222 and some 25 had received two doses of the MenACWY control vaccine. Enrollment into the trials was organized by age into subgroups of 18-55, 56-69 and 70-plus years, and those subgroups contained roughly 150, 30 and 60 TCR-sequenced participants, respectively. On the study overall, not on this receptor specifically: CD4 TCRs associated with the vaccine covered the entire spike protein, and the dominant responses were in regions 160-218 and 743-854. Epitopes outside the regions mutated in the B.1.351 and B.1.1.7 variants were reportedly recognized by nearly half of the unique spike-specific TCRs. Conclusions about previously exposed vaccinees were limited because only a handful of AZD1222 recipients were SARS-CoV-2 seropositive at baseline. In the small 56-69-year group, the increase in depth fell short of significance, most likely because of low power. Participants were mostly white British and included more females than males, and it was suggested by the authors that clonal diversity may have been underestimated. A significant rise in spike-specific TCR breadth and depth was observed after two AZD1222 doses relative to day 0 and relative to MenACWY recipients. Because no samples from the day 14 peak response were available, repertoires could be characterized only after the peak T cell response.

What the time point label conveys for this sample: baseline before first vaccination. The vaccinee samples were drawn from two UK trials, COV001 and COV002, one of which was a single-blind randomized controlled phase 2/3 trial testing AZD1222 (ChAdOx1 nCoV-19) in healthy adults. For TCRbeta chain sequencing, PBMC samples from trial participants were taken at day 0 and at day 28 after the second dose. V gives up 8 bases and J gives up 0 bases, and the segment between their germline ends measures 16 bases. Sequences SGHVS (CDR1) and FNYEAQ (CDR2) are obtained from the germline V gene. The CDR3 starts with the cysteine, ends with the phenylalanine, and has 16 residues. Only the CDR3 portion is preserved as DNA: 48 bases, with reading frame beginning at the first base. The CDR3 regions of human TCRbeta chains were analyzed by immunosequencing. Per the authors' processing: TCRs in the repertoires were matched against a reference library of SARS-CoV-2-specific TCRs that had been generated with the MIRA antigen-specificity platform. Breadth was defined as the fraction of unique TCRs that were SARS-CoV-2-associated. Depth was defined as the fraction of total T cells that were SARS-CoV-2-associated. Using the MIRA data, every spike-specific TCR was mapped to the spike region that the TCR reacted to and assigned to either a CD4 or a CD8 class. Log10-transformed breadth and depth values were compared by one-way ANOVA with Sidak's multiple comparisons tests. The table was pulled from immuneACCESS by TCRdb, which kept in-frame rearrangements only. Such tables lose some clones; where checked, under half of the loss comes from unresolved V genes, and the rest has no known cause. V and J calls and clone size are as listed in that table; D and trimming were resolved from the DNA. The sample data list under 130,000 clones, and 88% of these were observed just once. Together, the top ten hold 9% to 9.5% of the sample.

Remarks on this clone: Its antigen is not yet known. No much larger clonotype is one base removed from it; base qualities were not supplied.

Rearrangement joined TRBV7-6 to TRBJ2-2; no D segment can be confidently identified. The receptor's source is an adult in good health. The sample here was peripheral blood, taken on day 0 of AZD1222 vaccination. The DNA sequence is TGTGCCAGCCGAACCCTCGCGGACCCGAACACCGGGGAGCTGTTTTTT. Translated, this gives CASRTLADPNTGELFF.